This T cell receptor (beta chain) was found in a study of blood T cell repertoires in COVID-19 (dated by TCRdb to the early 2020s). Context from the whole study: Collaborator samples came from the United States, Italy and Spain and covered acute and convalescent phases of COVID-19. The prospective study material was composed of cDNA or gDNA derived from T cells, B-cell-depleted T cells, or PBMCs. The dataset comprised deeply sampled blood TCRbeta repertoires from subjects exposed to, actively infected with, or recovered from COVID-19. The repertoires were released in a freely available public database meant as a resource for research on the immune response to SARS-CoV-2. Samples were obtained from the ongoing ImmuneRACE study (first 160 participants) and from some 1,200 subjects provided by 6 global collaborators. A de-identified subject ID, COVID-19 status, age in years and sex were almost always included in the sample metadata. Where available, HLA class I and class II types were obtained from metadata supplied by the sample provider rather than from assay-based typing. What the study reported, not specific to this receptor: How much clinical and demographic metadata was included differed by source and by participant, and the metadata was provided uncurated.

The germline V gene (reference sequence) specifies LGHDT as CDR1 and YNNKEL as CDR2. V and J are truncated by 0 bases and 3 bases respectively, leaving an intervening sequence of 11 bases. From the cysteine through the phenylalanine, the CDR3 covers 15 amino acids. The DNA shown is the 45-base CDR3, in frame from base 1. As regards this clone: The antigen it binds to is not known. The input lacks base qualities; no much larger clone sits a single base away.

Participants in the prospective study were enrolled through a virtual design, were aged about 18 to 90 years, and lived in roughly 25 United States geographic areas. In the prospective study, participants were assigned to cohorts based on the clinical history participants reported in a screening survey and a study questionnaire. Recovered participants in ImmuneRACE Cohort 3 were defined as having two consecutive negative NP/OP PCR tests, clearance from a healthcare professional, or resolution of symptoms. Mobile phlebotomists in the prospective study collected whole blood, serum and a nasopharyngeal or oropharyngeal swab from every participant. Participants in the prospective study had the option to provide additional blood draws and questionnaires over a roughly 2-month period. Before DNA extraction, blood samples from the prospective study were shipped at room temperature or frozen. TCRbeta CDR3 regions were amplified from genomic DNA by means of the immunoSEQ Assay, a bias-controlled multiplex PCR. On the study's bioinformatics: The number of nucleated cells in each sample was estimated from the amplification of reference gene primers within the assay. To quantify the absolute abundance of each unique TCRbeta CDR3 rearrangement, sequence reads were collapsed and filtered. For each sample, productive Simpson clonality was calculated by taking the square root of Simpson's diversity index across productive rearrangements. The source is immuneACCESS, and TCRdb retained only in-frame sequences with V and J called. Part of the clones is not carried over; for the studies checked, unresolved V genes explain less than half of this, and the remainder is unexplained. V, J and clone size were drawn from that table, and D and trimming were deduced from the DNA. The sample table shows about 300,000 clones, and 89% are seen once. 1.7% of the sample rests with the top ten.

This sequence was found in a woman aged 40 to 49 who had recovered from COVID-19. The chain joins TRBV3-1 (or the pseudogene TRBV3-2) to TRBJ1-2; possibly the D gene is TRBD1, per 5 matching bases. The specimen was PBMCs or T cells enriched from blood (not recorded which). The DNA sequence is TGTGCCAGCAGCCAAGATCATAGGGGATACTATGGCTACACCTTC. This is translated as CASSQDHRGYYGYTF.